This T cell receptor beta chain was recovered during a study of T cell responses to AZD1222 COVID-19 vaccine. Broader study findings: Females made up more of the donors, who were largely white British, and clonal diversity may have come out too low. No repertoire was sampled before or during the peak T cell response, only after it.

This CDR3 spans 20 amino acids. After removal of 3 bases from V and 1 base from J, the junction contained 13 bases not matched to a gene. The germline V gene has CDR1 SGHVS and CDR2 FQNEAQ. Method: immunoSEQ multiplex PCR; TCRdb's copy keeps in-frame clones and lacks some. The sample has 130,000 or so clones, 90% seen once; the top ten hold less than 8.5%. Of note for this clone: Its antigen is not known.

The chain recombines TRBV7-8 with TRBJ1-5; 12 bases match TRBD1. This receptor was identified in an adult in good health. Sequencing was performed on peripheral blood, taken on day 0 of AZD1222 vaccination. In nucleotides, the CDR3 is TGTGCCAGCAGCTTCATAACCGGGACAGGGGGCGGTGAAAGCAATCAGCCCCAGCATTTT. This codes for CASSFITGTGGGESNQPQHF.